This T cell receptor beta chain was sequenced in a study of blood T cell repertoires in COVID-19. For the study at large: Acute and convalescent COVID-19 samples came from the United States, Italy and Spain.

TCRdb's table, derived via immunoSEQ multiplex PCR, lists solely in-frame clones and lacks some. The data hold under 95,000 clones, with around 90% observed a single time. The sequencing sample was made of peripheral blood. The clonotype comes from a woman in her forties or fifties in a cohort sampled during active COVID-19.

DNA of the CDR3: TGTGCCAGCAGCTTATCTGGGCAGTTTTTCACTGAAGCTTTCTTT. This encodes CASSLSGQFFTEAFF. The rearrangement joins TRBV7-3 to TRBJ1-1; D unclear. The germline CDR1 and CDR2 sequences are SGHTA and FQGTGA. Trimming cost V 2 bases and J 4 bases, with 14 bases left between them. This CDR3 has 15 amino acids. Using reference TRBV7-3 and TRBJ1-1 for the parts outside the CDR3, the full variable domain is GAGVSQTPSNKVTEKGKYVELRCDPISGHTALYWYRQSLGQGPEFLIYFQGTGAADDSGLPNDRFFAVRPEGSVSTLKIQRTERGDSAVYLCASSLSGQFFTEAFFGQGTRLTVV.